The 29 T cell receptor beta chains reported below all come from one sample, sequenced in a study of beta chain features in type 1 diabetes (dated by TCRdb to the late 2010s). Library preparation used the immunoSEQ multiplex PCR assay. The entire amount of isolated RNA was reverse transcribed using the High Capacity cDNA Reverse Transcription Kit, so the sequenced TCRB transcripts were expressed ones. TCRdb mirrors the immuneACCESS table, restricted to in-frame sequences. Some clones are absent from its copies; in checked studies, under half trace to an unresolved V gene, and the reason for the others is unknown. Within this sample are hundreds of thousands of clones, with around a sixth of them counted one time only. The ten largest clones add up to around 0.1% of the sample. Material for sequencing was naive CD4+ T cells from blood. The sample's cell subset or site label is to be understood as: true naive CD4+ T cells. All receptors come from a man younger than 30 in good health.

This clone appeared a few times. This chain joins TRBV6-6 and TRBJ2-7; D is undetermined. Germline V gene lookup returns CDR1 MNHNY and CDR2 SVGAGI (reference sequence). The CDR3 runs to 13 residues. The germline V and J ends were trimmed by 6 bases and 2 bases, with 11 bases remaining between them. This CDR3 reads CASRIDITYEQYF. The DNA of the CDR3 is TGTGCCAGCAGGATTGACATAACCTACGAGCAGTACTTC.

This chain uses TRBV28 with TRBJ1-1; D remains ambiguous. Germline CDR1 is MDHEN and CDR2 is SYDVKM. CDR3 length: 15 amino acids. V dropped 6 bases and J dropped 0 bases, with 14 bases sitting between them. The CDR3 loop is CASRSGGTLNTEAFF. CDR3 DNA sequence: TGTGCCAGCAGAAGCGGAGGCACCTTGAACACTGAAGCTTTCTTT.

The table lists this clone with a few counts. The gene calls are TRBV25-1 and TRBJ2-7, with a weak D call TRBD1 (6 bases). The CDR3 runs to 15 residues. With 1 base removed from V and 5 bases from J, the gap between germline ends came to 15 bases. Germline V gene data show CDR1 as MGHDK and CDR2 as SYGVNS. The CDR3 DNA sequence: TGTGCCAGCAGTGAATCGTCCAGGGGTATCAACGAGCAGTACTTC. Its translation is CASSESSRGINEQYF.

This clone has a handful of counts. The rearrangement joins TRBV4-1 to TRBJ2-1, with a possible D match to TRBD2 (5 bases). Germline-derived CDR1 and CDR2 are MGHRA and YSYEKL. V lost 6 bases and J 0 bases, leaving 12 bases between the germline ends. The CDR3 loop spans 15 amino acids. The CDR3 reads CASRRLGSSYNEQFF. CDR3 bases: TGCGCCAGCAGGAGACTGGGGAGCTCCTACAATGAGCAGTTCTTC.

This chain uses TRBV4-2 with TRBJ1-2, with 8 bases matching TRBD1. Per the germline V gene, CDR1 is LGHNA and CDR2 is YNFKEQ. CDR3 length: 18 residues. Germline trimming cut 0 bases from V and 4 bases from J; bases unmatched to any gene: 13. The CDR3: CASSQDLGAGGAGYGYTF. CDR3 bases: TGTGCCAGCAGCCAAGACCTCGGGGCAGGGGGCGCGGGCTATGGCTACACCTTC.

The J gene is TRBJ2-2, the V gene TRBV9; TRBD1 might be the D (5 bases). V dropped 3 bases and J dropped 5 bases, with 8 bases sitting between them. The length of the CDR3 is 13 residues. Germline V gene lookup returns CDR1 SGDLS and CDR2 YYNGEE. The CDR3 DNA reads TGTGCCAGCAGCGCCTCAGGGACCGGGGAGCTGTTTTTT. The encoded protein is CASSASGTGELFF.

The rearrangement joins TRBV5-6 to TRBJ2-1; D may correspond to TRBD1 or TRBD2 (5 bases each). There are 16 residues in the CDR3. Trimming left V 0 bases short and J 3 bases short, with 13 bases between. Germline V gene data show CDR1 as SGHDT and CDR2 as YYEEEE. Written as DNA, the CDR3 is TGTGCCAGCAGCTTGGGAATGGGGGAAGTCTACAATGAGCAGTTCTTC. Residues: CASSLGMGEVYNEQFF.

The chain combines TRBV7-9 with TRBJ1-3; possibly TRBD1 for D (5 bases). The germline V gene has CDR1 SEHNR and CDR2 FQNEAQ (reference sequence). The length of the CDR3 is 15 residues. Trimming removed 5 bases at V and 2 bases at J, with 13 bases between. CDR3 sequence reads: CASSQRRGAGNTIYF. The CDR3 nucleotides are TGTGCCAGCAGCCAACGGCGGGGGGCTGGAAACACCATATATTTT.

The J gene is TRBJ2-7, the V gene TRBV5-1; D ambiguous. The CDR3 is made up of 15 amino acids. The ends were cut back, 0 bases at V and 0 bases at J, with 10 bases in the middle. Germline lookup yields CDR1 SGHRS and CDR2 YFSETQ. The CDR3 loop reads CASSLVATSSYEQYF. CDR3 DNA: TGCGCCAGCAGCTTGGTGGCCACGAGCTCCTACGAGCAGTACTTC.

This clone was seen a handful of times. CDR3 nucleotide sequence: TGTGCCAGTAGTAGATACAGGGGGGTAGGATACAATGAGCAGTTCTTC. Its translation: CASSRYRGVGYNEQFF. The J gene is TRBJ2-1, the V gene TRBV19; the match to TRBD1 covers 8 bases. The V gene's germline CDR1 is LNHDA and CDR2 SQIVND (reference sequence). The CDR3 runs to 16 residues. V trimming: 4 bases; J trimming: 4 bases; junction bases outside the gene matches: 9.

This clone has more than one count but fewer than ten. The chain joins TRBV28 to TRBJ2-7, with 7 bases that match TRBD1. From germline, CDR1 is MDHEN and CDR2 SYDVKM. V lost 6 bases, J lost 4 bases, and 6 bases stayed unmatched. The CDR3 runs 13 residues. The CDR3 DNA sequence: TGTGCCAGCAGGACGACAGGGCTGTACGAGCAGTACTTC. It specifies CASRTTGLYEQYF.

There are a few counts of this clone. The gene calls are TRBV7-2 and TRBJ2-5; unclear D gene. Germline CDR1 reads SGHTA; CDR2 reads FQGNSA. There are 14 residues in the CDR3. Trimming shortened V by 1 base and J by 5 bases, and 11 bases separated the two germline ends. CDR3 in amino acids: CASSLVRARETQYF. The CDR3 DNA is TGTGCCAGCAGCTTAGTTCGGGCCCGGGAGACCCAGTACTTC.

The gene calls are TRBV4-2 and TRBJ2-4; TRBD2 matches at 7 bases. The V gene end was trimmed by 1 base and the J gene end by 0 bases; junction bases not matched to a gene: 12. This CDR3 contains 19 residues. Germline assignment: CDR1 LGHNA and CDR2 YNFKEQ. This CDR3 reads CASSQVASGVKLAKNIQYF. CDR3 nucleotide sequence: TGTGCCAGCAGCCAAGTGGCCAGCGGGGTTAAACTAGCCAAAAACATTCAGTACTTC.

V and J are TRBV6-4 and TRBJ1-3; no definite D call. The V gene lost 2 bases and the J gene lost 0 bases, with 5 bases spanning the gap. Germline CDR1 and CDR2: MRHNA and SNTAGT. This CDR3 has 14 residues. CDR3 bases: TGTGCCAGCAGTGACCTAAACTCTGGAAACACCATATATTTT. Its protein is CASSDLNSGNTIYF.

This clone occurred a few times. This rearrangement joins TRBV28 to TRBJ1-3; D remains ambiguous. The CDR3 length is 11 residues. Trimming pared 3 bases from V and 6 bases from J, leaving 3 bases between. Germline loops: CDR1 MDHEN, CDR2 SYDVKM. The CDR3 here is CASSLANTIYF. CDR3 DNA: TGTGCCAGCAGTTTGGCAAACACCATATATTTT. The full variable domain, completed using reference TRBV28 and TRBJ1-3, is DVKVTQSSRYLVKRTGEKVFLECVQDMDHENMFWYRQDPGLGLRLIYFSYDVKMKEKGDIPEGYSVSREKKERFSLILESASTNQTSMYLCASSLANTIYFGEGSWLTVV.

This clone was detected only a few times. The chain is built from TRBV10-3 and TRBJ1-5, with D uncertain. Per the germline V gene, CDR1 is ENHRY and CDR2 is SYGVKD. CDR3 length equals 13 residues. V was shortened by 0 bases and J by 6 bases, with 6 bases between the two germline ends. CDR3 sequence reads: CAISESAGQPQHF. The CDR3 coding sequence is TGTGCCATCAGTGAGTCGGCAGGTCAGCCCCAGCATTTT.

This chain uses TRBV28 with TRBJ2-3; no firm D call. Trimming shortened V by 5 bases and J by 1 base, and 13 bases separated the two germline ends. The germline V gene encodes CDR1 MDHEN and CDR2 SYDVKM. This CDR3 comprises 15 residues. CDR3 sequence: CASSTPSARTDTQYF. Here the CDR3 DNA reads TGTGCCAGCAGTACCCCGTCGGCCCGCACAGATACGCAGTATTTT.

The chain uses TRBV9 and TRBJ1-1; TRBD1 aligns across 7 bases. Trimming cost V 7 bases and J 5 bases; bases outside gene matches: 8. The CDR3 is 13 amino acids. CDR1 SGDLS and CDR2 YYNGEE come from the germline V gene. In DNA, the CDR3 is TGTGCCAGCCAAGGGCCAGGGGGAACTGAAGCTTTCTTT. Protein product: CASQGPGGTEAFF. Full variable domain (missing parts from reference TRBV9 and TRBJ1-1): DSGVTQTPKHLITATGQRVTLRCSPRSGDLSVYWYQQSLDQGLQFLIQYYNGEERAKGNILERFSAQQFPDLHSELNLSSLELGDSALYFCASQGPGGTEAFFGQGTRLTVV.

This chain connects TRBV7-9 to TRBJ2-5, with D unclear. This CDR3 spans 17 amino acids. The V end lost 4 bases, the J end lost 0 bases, and 18 bases lay between the germline ends. From germline, CDR1 is SEHNR and CDR2 FQNEAQ (reference sequence). This CDR3 reads CASSSAIGRTNQETQYF. In DNA form, the CDR3 reads TGTGCCAGCAGCTCCGCTATCGGCAGGACGAACCAAGAGACCCAGTACTTC.

V gene TRBV7-2 combines with J gene TRBJ2-7; 10 bases are shared with TRBD2. Germline V lookup: CDR1 SGHTA, CDR2 FQGNSA. J was trimmed by 4 bases and V by 4 bases; bases with no gene match: 7. This CDR3 has 15 residues. CDR3 sequence: CASSSQRGGGYEQYF. The CDR3 bases are TGTGCCAGCAGCTCCCAGCGGGGGGGCGGGTACGAGCAGTACTTC.

A remark on this clone: It is likely a read error, because the conserved phenylalanine at the end of the CDR3 is missing. No DNA is shown, since the ends of the CDR3 on it are uncertain; the CDR3 is the one TCRdb lists. The chain has TRBV7-3 and TRBJ1-2; the table's D call, TRBD1, was not checked against the DNA. Germline V lookup: CDR1 SGHTA, CDR2 FQGTGA. The CDR3 is 15 residues long, counting both termini. The CDR3 reads CASSLQAAVTGTGNV.

Only a few counts were recorded for this clone. The chain recombines TRBV7-6 with TRBJ2-3, with 10 bases lining up with TRBD2. Germline CDR1 and CDR2: SGHVS and FNYEAQ. The CDR3 has 15 amino acids. The ends lost 6 bases at V and 6 bases at J; junction bases unmatched: 9. For the CDR3, the DNA is TGTGCCAGCAGTCGGTCGGGGACTAGCGCGGATACGCAGTATTTT. It yields the protein CASSRSGTSADTQYF.

To note about this clone: Other nucleotide sequences from this sample produce the same CDR3. The genes are TRBV29-1 and TRBJ1-1; a weak D match, TRBD1 (5 bases). Germline V lookup: CDR1 SQVTM, CDR2 ANQGSEA. The CDR3 length is 13 residues. V dropped 3 bases and J dropped 0 bases, with 8 bases sitting between them. The CDR3, as DNA: TGCAGCGTTGAGGGGCGGTTGAACACTGAAGCTTTCTTT. This encodes CSVEGRLNTEAFF.

This clone was seen only a few times. V gene TRBV7-2 combines with J gene TRBJ1-1; D call uncertain. Germline V gives CDR1 SGHTA, CDR2 FQGNSA. This CDR3 region has 13 residues. The V end lost 5 bases, the J end lost 6 bases, and 13 bases lay between the germline ends. DNA for the CDR3: TGTGCCAGCAGCCCGAGAGCGGGCGCTGAAGCTTTCTTT. It translates to CASSPRAGAEAFF.

V gene TRBV7-8 combines with J gene TRBJ2-5; 11 bases align to TRBD2. Germline V gene sequence: CDR1 SGHVS, CDR2 FQNEAQ. The V gene end was trimmed by 5 bases and the J gene end by 1 base; junction bases not matched to a gene: 6. The CDR3 totals 16 residues. This chain's CDR3 is CASSLGLAGGQETQYF. DNA of the CDR3: TGTGCCAGCAGCCTAGGGCTAGCGGGGGGCCAAGAGACCCAGTACTTC.

A few counts support this clone. The chain combines TRBV4-2 with TRBJ1-2; D not certain. Germline assignment: CDR1 LGHNA and CDR2 YNFKEQ. The CDR3 is 11 amino acids. Between the trimmed V and J ends, which lost 4 bases and 10 bases, there was a span of 10 bases. The CDR3 DNA reads TGTGCCAGCAGCCGCGAGCCTGACTACACCTTC. This sequence encodes CASSREPDYTF.

In this sample, this clone turned up a few times. The chain recombines TRBV7-2 with TRBJ1-2; TRBD1 is a possible D gene (5 bases). Trimming took 5 bases from V and 4 from J, leaving 11 bases between them. This CDR3 spans 13 amino acids. The germline gives CDR1 SGHTA, CDR2 FQGNSA. CDR3 DNA sequence: TGTGCCAGCAGCCTGGGACCGCCCTATGGCTACACCTTC. It translates to CASSLGPPYGYTF. The full variable domain, rest sourced from reference TRBV7-2 and TRBJ1-2, is GAGVSQSPSNKVTEKGKDVELRCDPISGHTALYWYRQSLGQGLEFLIYFQGNSAPDKSGLPSDRFSAERTGGSVSTLTIQRTQQEDSAVYLCASSLGPPYGYTFGSGTRLTVV.

This clone was detected a few times. This chain joins TRBV28 and TRBJ1-1; TRBD1 aligns across 9 bases. Per germline, CDR1 MDHEN and CDR2 SYDVKM. With 6 bases clipped from V and 0 bases from J, the junction kept 11 bases outside the gene matches. The CDR3 loop spans 17 amino acids. CDR3 loop: CASSQTGGDIMNTEAFF. The CDR3 DNA follows: TGTGCCAGCAGCCAGACAGGGGGAGACATAATGAACACTGAAGCTTTCTTT.

The chain joins TRBV28 to TRBJ2-1; D possibly matches TRBD1 or TRBD2 (5 bases each). Deletions cut 4 bases from V and 15 bases from J, with 13 bases between. Germline values: CDR1 MDHEN, CDR2 SYDVKM. The CDR3 extends over 11 amino acids. The CDR3 here is CASSYRDQRFF. The CDR3 DNA reads as TGTGCCAGCAGTTACCGGGACCAGCGGTTCTTC.